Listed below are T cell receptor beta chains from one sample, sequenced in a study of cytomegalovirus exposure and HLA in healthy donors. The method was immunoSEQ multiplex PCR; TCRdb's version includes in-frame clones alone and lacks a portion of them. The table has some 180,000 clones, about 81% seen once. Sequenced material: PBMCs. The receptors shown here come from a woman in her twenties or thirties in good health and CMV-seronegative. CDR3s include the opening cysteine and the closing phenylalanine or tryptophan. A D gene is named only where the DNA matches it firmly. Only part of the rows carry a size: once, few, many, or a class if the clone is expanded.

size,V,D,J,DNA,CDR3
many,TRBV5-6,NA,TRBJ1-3,TGTGCCAGCAGCCGGGGGACTGGAAACACCATATATTTT,CASSRGTGNTIYF
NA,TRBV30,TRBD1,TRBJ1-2,TGTGCCTGGAGTGTACAGGGGACAGGCTCAAAGGGCTACACCTTC,CAWSVQGTGSKGYTF
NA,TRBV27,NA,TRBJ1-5,TGTGCCAGCAGTTTTAACCCAGGGAATCAGCCCCAGCATTTT,CASSFNPGNQPQHF
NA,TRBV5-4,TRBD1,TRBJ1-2,TGTGCCAGCAGCTTGGCAGGGGGCAATGGCTACACCTTC,CASSLAGGNGYTF
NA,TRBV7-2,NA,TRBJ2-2,TGTGCCAGCAGTTTACCCGGGACACTTAACACCGGGGAGCTGTTTTTT,CASSLPGTLNTGELFF
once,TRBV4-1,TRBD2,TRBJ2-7,TGCGCCAGCAGCCAAGGCGGAACTAGCGGGAGGAGCTCCTACGAGCAGTACTTC,CASSQGGTSGRSSYEQYF
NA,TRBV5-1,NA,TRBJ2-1,TGCGCCAGCCACCGGACTGCGGGCAATGAGCAGTTCTTC,CASHRTAGNEQFF
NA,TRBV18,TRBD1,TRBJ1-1,TGTGCCAGCTCACCTCGGACAGGAGAGAACACTGAAGCTTTCTTT,CASSPRTGENTEAFF
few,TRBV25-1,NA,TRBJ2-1,TGTGCCAGCAGTAGGGAGAGGAGTGAGCAGTTCTTC,CASSRERSEQFF
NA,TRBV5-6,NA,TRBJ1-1,TGTGCCAGCAGCTTGCGGCTAGCCATGCTGATGAACACTGAAGCTTTCTTT,CASSLRLAMLMNTEAFF
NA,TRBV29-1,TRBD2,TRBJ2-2,TGCAGCGTTCGCGGACTAGCGGGAGGGTCGAACACCGGGGAGCTGTTTTTT,CSVRGLAGGSNTGELFF
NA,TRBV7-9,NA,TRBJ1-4,TGTGCCAGCAGCGTCTCAGGGGCGAAACTGTTTTTT,CASSVSGAKLFF
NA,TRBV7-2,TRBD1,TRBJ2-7,TGTGCCAGCAGCCGGGACAGTATCTACGAGCAGTACTTC,CASSRDSIYEQYF
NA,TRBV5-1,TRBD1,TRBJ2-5,TGCGCCAGCAGCACGACAGGGGGCGGGGAGACCCAGTACTTC,CASSTTGGGETQYF
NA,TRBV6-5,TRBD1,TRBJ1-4,TGTGCCAGCAGTGAAACAGGGGTCGGTGAAAAACTGTTTTTT,CASSETGVGEKLFF
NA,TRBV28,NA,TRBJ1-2,TGTGCCAGCAGACCTACGGGTAAGGTACACTATGGCTACACCTTC,CASRPTGKVHYGYTF
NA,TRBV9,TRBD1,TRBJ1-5,TGTGCCAGCAGCGTAGAAGGTGGGGCACCGGGACAGACCGTATGCGGCAATCAGCCCCAGCATTTT,CASSVEGGAPGQTVCGNQPQHF
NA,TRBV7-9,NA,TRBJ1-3,TGTGCCATCAACTCTGGAAACACCATATATTTT,CAINSGNTIYF
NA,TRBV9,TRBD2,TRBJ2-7,TGTGCCAGCAGCCCCCCCGCATTAACTAGCGGGAGGATCCACGAGCAGTACTTC,CASSPPALTSGRIHEQYF
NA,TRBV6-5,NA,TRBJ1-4,TGTGCCAGCAGTTACTCGGGCGCAACTAATGAAAAACTGTTTTTT,CASSYSGATNEKLFF
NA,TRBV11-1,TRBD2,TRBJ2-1,TGTGCCAGCAGCCCCAGACTAGCGGGGCGACACAATGAGCAGTTCTTC,CASSPRLAGRHNEQFF
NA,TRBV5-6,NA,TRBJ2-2,TGTGCCAGCAGCTTGTATTGGAGGACCGGGGAGCTGTTTTTT,CASSLYWRTGELFF
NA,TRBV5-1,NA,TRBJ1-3,TGCGCCAGCAGCTTGTCGGGAAGCTCTGGAAACACCATATATTTT,CASSLSGSSGNTIYF
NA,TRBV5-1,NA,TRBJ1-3,TGCGCCAGCAGCTCGGGTCAACATTCGGGGGGAAACACCATATATTTT,CASSSGQHSGGNTIYF
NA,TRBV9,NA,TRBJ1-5,TGTGCCAGCAGCGTAGGGGGGGTTGGCAATCAGCCCCAGCATTTT,CASSVGGVGNQPQHF
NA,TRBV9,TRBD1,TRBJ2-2,TGTGCCAGCAGCGCCGGGACAGCGAACACCGGGGAGCTGTTTTTT,CASSAGTANTGELFF
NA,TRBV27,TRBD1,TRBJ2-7,TGTGCCAGCAGTCCCGGGACAGCGAGCTCCTACGAGCAGTACTTC,CASSPGTASSYEQYF